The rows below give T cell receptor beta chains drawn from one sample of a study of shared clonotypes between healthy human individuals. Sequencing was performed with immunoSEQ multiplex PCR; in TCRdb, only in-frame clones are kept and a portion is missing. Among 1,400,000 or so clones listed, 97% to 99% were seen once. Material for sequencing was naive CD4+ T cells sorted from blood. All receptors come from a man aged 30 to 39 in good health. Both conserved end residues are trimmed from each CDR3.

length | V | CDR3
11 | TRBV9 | ASSVVDTGELF
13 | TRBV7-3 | ASSLGGPSYNEQF
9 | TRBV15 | ATGQGNTIY
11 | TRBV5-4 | ASSLGTGIEAF
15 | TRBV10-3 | AISESGTSGVLYEQY
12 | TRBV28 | ASSLSRANEKLF
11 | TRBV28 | ASSRFEIYEQY
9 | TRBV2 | ASRREGELF
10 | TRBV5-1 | ASSVGSYEQY
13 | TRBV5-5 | ASSLTGGWDNEQF
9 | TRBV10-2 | ASSEVAEAF
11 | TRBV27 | ASSWDRQETQY
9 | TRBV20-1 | SARGLNEQY
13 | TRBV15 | ATSTDRGRGETQY
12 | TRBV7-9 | ASSLAGEIQPQH
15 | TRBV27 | ASSLFSSGANTGELF
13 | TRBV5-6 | ASSLGLTSTDTQY
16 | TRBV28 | ASSRGLAGSPQGDTQY
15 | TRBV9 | ASSVGTGLAGTDTQY
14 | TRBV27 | ASSSGNIQGTDTQY
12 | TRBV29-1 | SVSMGTRTDTQY
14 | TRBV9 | ASSVGETGLSYGYT
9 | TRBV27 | ASSQGYGYT
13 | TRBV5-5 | ASSPGQDMYNEQF
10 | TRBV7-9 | ASRGLDTEAF
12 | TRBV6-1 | ASSEQTGVGEQY
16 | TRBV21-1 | ASSNQRPGGWTNEKLF
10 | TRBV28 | ASYTKNTEAF
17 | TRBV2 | ASSVTGTSGSELDNEQF
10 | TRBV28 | ASSLPGPKAF
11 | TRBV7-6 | ASSLSMRTEAF
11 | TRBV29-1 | SAGQGLQNIQY
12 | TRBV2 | ASSVLSSGNTIY
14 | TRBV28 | ASSLFRGGPLYEQY
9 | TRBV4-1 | ASSQRYEQY
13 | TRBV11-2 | ASSPQVTGPDTQY
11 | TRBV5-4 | ASRLTGGVEAF
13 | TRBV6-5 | ASSYQVTENTEAF
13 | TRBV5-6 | ASSDRDRDGDEQF
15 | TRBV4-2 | ASSQGEAQKPDNEQF
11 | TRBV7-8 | ASRLTVGNTIY
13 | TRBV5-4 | ASSPGLLSYNEQF
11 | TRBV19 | ASSRGRGGELF
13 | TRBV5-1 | ASSFSGPINTEAF
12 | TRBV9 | ASSGIAGDYEQY
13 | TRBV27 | ASSSQTGLPNEQF
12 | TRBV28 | ASIPDTPGEKLF
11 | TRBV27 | ASSYRGTGEAF
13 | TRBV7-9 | ASSFISGSPDTQY
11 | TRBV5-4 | ASSLVSAAEAF
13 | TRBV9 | ASSVTPTGLYEQF
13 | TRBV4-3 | ASSPRGAVQETQY
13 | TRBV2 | ASSILEATNEKLF
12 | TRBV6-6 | ASTLQGRDTEAF
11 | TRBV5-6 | ASSLAAPWPRF
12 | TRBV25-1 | ASGQQGGYEKLF
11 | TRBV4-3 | ASSQELAYEQY